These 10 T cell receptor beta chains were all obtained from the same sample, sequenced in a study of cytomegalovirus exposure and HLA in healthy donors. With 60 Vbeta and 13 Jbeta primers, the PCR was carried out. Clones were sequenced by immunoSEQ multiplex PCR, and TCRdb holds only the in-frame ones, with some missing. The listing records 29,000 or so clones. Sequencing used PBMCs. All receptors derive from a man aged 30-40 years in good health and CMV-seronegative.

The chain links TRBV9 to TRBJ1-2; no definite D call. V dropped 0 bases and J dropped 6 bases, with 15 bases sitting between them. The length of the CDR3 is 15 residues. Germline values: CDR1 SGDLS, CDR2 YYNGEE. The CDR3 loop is CASSVETGLRDGYTF. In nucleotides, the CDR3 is TGTGCCAGCAGCGTAGAAACGGGTCTTCGGGATGGCTACACCTTC.

The CDR3 DNA sequence: TGTGCCAGCGGACTAGCGGGCAATGCCCAAGAGACCCAGTACTTC. This gives the protein CASGLAGNAQETQYF. The chain combines TRBV2 with TRBJ2-5, with 11 bases lining up with TRBD2. CDR3 size: 15 residues. Trimming removed 8 bases from V and 1 base from J; junction bases left unmatched: 6. CDR1 is SNHLY and CDR2 is FYNNEI in the germline V gene.

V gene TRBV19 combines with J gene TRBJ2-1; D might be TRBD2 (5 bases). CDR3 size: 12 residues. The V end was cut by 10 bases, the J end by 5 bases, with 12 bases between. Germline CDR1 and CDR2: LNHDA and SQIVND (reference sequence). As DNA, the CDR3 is TGTGCCACCACGACCGGGGACAATGAGCAGTTCTTC. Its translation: CATTTGDNEQFF.

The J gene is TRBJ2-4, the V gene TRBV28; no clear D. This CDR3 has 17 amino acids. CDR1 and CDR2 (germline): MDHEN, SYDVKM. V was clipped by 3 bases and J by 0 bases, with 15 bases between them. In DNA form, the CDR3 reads TGTGCCAGCAGTTTTCTATCCCTACGCCTAGCCAAAAACATTCAGTACTTC. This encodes CASSFLSLRLAKNIQYF.

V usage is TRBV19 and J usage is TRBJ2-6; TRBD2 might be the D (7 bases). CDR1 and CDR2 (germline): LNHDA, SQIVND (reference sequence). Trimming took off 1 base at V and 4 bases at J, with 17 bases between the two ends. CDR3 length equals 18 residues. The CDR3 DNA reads TGTGCCAGTAGTATAGGCTTCGGGGGGCGTTCGGGGGCCAACGTCCTGACTTTC. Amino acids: CASSIGFGGRSGANVLTF. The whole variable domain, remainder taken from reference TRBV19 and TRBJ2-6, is DGGITQSPKYLFRKEGQNVTLSCEQNLNHDAMYWYRQDPGQGLRLIYYSQIVNDFQKGDIAEGYSVSREKKESFPLTVTSAQKNPTAFYLCASSIGFGGRSGANVLTFGAGSRLTVL.

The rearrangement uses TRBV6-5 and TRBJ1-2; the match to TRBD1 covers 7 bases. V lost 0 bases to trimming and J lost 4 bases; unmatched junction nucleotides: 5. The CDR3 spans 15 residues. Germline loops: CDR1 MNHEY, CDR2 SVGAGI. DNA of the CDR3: TGTGCCAGCAGTTACTCGACAGGGCCGGGCTATGGCTACACCTTC. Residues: CASSYSTGPGYGYTF.

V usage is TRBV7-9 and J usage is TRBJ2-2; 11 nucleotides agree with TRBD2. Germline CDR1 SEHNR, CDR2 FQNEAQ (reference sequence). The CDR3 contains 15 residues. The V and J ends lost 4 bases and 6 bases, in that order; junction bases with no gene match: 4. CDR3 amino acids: CASSSGLAEAGELFF. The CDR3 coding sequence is TGTGCCAGCAGCTCGGGACTAGCGGAGGCCGGGGAGCTGTTTTTT.

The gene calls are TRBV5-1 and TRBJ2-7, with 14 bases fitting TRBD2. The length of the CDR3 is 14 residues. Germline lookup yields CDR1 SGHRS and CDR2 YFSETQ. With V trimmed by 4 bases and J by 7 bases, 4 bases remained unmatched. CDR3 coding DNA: TGCGCCAGCAGCATGGGACTAGCGGGGGTTGAGCAGTACTTC. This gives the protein CASSMGLAGVEQYF.

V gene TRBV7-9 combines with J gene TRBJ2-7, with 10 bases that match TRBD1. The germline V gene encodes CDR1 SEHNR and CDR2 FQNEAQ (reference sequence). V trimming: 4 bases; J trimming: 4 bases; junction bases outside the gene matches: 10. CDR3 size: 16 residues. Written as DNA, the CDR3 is TGTGCCAGCAGCTCAGCTCCCGGGACAGGGGATTACGAGCAGTACTTC. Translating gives CASSSAPGTGDYEQYF.

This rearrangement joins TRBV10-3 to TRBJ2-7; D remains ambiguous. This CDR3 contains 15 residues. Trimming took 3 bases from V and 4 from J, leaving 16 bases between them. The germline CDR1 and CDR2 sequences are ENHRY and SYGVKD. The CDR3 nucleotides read TGTGCCATCAGTGAATGGCAGGTCGTCTTTTACGAGCAGTACTTC. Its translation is CAISEWQVVFYEQYF.